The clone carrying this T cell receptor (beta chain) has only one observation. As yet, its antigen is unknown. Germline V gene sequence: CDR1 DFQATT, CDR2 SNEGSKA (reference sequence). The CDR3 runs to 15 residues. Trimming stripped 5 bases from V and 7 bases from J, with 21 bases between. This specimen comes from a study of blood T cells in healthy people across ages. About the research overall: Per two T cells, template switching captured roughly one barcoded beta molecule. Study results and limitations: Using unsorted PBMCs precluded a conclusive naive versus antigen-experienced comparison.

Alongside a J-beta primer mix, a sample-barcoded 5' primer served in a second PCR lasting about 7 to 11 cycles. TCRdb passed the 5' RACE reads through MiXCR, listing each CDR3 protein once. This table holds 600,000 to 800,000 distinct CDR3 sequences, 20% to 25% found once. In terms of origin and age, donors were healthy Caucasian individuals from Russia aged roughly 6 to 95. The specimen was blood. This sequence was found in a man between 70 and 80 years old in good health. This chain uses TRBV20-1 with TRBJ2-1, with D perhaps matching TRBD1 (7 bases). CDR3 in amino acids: CSAWRVEGALNEQFF. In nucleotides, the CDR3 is TGCAGTGCTTGGAGGGTGGAGGGGGCGCTGAATGAGCAGTTCTTC.